The clone carrying this TCR beta chain was picked up a small number of times. What it recognizes is unknown. The data were taken from a study of identical twins. Whole-study results and caveats: Whereas memory repertoires showed no such difference, abundant cord blood beta clonotypes carried fewer insertions. Models underpredicted monozygotic twin sharing of out-of-frame TCR alpha. Out-of-frame alpha sequences shared by twins were enriched for low generation probability. Instead of following the same donors, the conclusions were based on cross-sectional statistical analysis.

TCRdb reprocessed the 5' RACE reads with MiXCR, giving one entry per CDR3 protein. This table holds 1.5 million to 2 million distinct CDR3 sequences, around 29% found once. The CDR3 totals 12 residues. Germline assignment: CDR1 ENHRY and CDR2 SYGVKD. The junction had 3 bases not matched to a gene; V was cut back by 6 bases and J by 7 bases. This chain joins TRBV10-3 and TRBJ2-7, with TRBD2 matching over 10 bases. Material for sequencing was cord blood. This TCR was sampled from a newborn girl in good health. The DNA of the CDR3 is TGTGCCATCAGCCCACTAGCGGGGGAGCAGTACTTC. This translates into CAISPLAGEQYF.